The source of this TCR beta chain is a study of T-cell memory formation after mild COVID-19. Study results and limitations: SARS-CoV-2 specificity was not confirmed for second-wave clones peaking on day 37.

TCRdb re-analysed the 5' RACE reads in MiXCR, keeping a single row per CDR3 protein. The repertoire holds approximately 490,000 distinct CDR3 sequences, roughly 22% seen once, with approximately 13% in the top ten. Germline V gene lookup returns CDR1 MNHEY and CDR2 SVGEGT. The length of the CDR3 is 15 residues. The V and J ends lost 2 bases and 4 bases respectively, with 12 bases between them. Of note for this clonotype: Its antigen remains unknown.

This TCR was sampled from an adult woman who had mild COVID-19 (a few samples of this study predate the infection). Cell type and time point are not known. This chain connects TRBV6-2 or TRBV6-3 to TRBJ1-5; D ambiguous. The sequenced material came from PBMCs or a T cell subset sorted from them (not recorded which). The CDR3 region is CASSYAGNPNQPQHF. Written as DNA, the CDR3 is TGTGCCAGCAGTTACGCCGGCAACCCTAATCAGCCCCAGCATTTT.